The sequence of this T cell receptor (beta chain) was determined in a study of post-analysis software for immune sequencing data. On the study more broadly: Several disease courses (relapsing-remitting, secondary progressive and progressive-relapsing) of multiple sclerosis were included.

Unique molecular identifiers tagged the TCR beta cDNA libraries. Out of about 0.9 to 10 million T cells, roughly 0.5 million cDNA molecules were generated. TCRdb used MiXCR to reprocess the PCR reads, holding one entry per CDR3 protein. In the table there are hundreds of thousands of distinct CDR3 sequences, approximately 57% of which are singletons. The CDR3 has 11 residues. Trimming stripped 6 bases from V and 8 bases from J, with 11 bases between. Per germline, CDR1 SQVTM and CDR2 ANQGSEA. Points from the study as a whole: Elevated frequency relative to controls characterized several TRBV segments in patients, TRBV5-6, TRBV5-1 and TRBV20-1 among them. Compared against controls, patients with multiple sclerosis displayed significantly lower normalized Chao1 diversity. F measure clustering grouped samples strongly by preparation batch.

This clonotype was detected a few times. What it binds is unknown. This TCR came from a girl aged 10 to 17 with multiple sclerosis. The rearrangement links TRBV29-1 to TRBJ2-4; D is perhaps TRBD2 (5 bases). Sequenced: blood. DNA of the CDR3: TGCAGCGTCCGGGGTGGGGACATTCAGTACTTC. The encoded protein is CSVRGGDIQYF.